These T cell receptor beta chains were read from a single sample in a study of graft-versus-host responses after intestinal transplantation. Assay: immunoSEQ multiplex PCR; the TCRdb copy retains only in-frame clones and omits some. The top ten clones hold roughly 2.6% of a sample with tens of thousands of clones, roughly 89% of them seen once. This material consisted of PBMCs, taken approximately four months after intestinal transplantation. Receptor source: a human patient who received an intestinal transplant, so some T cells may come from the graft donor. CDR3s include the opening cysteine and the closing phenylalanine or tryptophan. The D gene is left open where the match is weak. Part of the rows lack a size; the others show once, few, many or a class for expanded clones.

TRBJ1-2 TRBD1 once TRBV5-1 TGCGCCAGCAGCTTGGCTGCTGGGGGTGGACAGGGTTTTACTAACTATGGCTACACCTTC CASSLAAGGGQGFTNYGYTF
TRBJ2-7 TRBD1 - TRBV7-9 TGTGCCAGCAGTTCACACCGGGACAGACCCTACGAGCAGTACTTC CASSSHRDRPYEQYF
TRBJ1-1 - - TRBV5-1 TGCGCCAGCAGCCGAACAGAGGTGGCTGAAGCTTTCTTT CASSRTEVAEAFF
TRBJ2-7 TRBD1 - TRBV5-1 TGCGCCAGCAGCTTACAGGGGTCTGGTGCCTACGAGCAGTACTTC CASSLQGSGAYEQYF
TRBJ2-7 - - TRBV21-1 TGTGCCAGCAGCCCCCCGGCCGGGCCGGGGGCCCCCTACGAGCAGTACTTC CASSPPAGPGAPYEQYF
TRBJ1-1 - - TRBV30 TGTGCCTGGAGTTTTGGCAGTATGAACACTGAAGCTTTCTTT CAWSFGSMNTEAFF
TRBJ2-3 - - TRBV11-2 TGTGCCAGCAGCTTAGATACAGTCACAGATACGCAGTATTTT CASSLDTVTDTQYF
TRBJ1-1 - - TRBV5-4 TGTGCCAGCAGCTTCATGGGGGGAACTGAAGCTTTCTTT CASSFMGGTEAFF
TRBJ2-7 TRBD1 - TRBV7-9 TGTGCCAGCAGCTTAGTGGACAGGCTAAACGAGCAGTACTTC CASSLVDRLNEQYF
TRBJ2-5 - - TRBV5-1 TGCGCCAGCAGCTTGGCGTCGGAGACCCAGTACTTC CASSLASETQYF
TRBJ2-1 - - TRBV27 TGTGCCAGCACTGGGGTTAATGAGCAGTTCTTC CASTGVNEQFF
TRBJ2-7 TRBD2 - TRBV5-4 TGTGCCAGCAGCCCCGGGACTAGCTATTACGAGCAGTACTTC CASSPGTSYYEQYF
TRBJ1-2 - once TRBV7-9 TGTGCCAGCAGCCCAACTGACTTCTATGGCTACACCTTC CASSPTDFYGYTF
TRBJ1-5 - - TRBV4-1 TGCGCCAGCAGCCAAGACGGGAGTCAGCCCCAGCATTTT CASSQDGSQPQHF
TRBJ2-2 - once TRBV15 TGTGCCACCAGCAACGACGTGGAGGGCACCGGGGAGCTGTTTTTT CATSNDVEGTGELFF
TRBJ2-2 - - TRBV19 TGTGCCAGTCGGGAAACCGGGGAGCTGTTTTTT CASRETGELFF
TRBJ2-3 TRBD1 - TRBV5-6 TGTGCCAGCAGCCTCGGGACAGGGGTATTTACGCAGTATTTT CASSLGTGVFTQYF
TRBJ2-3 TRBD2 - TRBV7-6 TGTGCCAGCAGCTTAGCAAGCGGGGGGGTATCAGATACGCAGTATTTT CASSLASGGVSDTQYF
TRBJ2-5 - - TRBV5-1 TGCGCCAGCAGCTCTTACTTCCAAGAGACCCAGTACTTC CASSSYFQETQYF
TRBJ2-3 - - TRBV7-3 TGTGCCAGCAGCTTCGGGCGCACAGATACGCAGTATTTT CASSFGRTDTQYF
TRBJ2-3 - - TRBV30 TGTGCCTGGAGAGCCGACAGCACAGATACGCAGTATTTT CAWRADSTDTQYF
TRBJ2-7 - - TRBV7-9 TGTGCCAGCAGCCCGAGGGTGTTACCCTACGAGCAGTACTTC CASSPRVLPYEQYF
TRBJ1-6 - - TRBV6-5 TGTGCCAGCAGTTACGAGGGGGGAATGGTGTCACCCCTCCACTTT CASSYEGGMVSPLHF
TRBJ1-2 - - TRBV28 TGTGCCAGCACCGACTCGAGCGGCTACACCTTC CASTDSSGYTF
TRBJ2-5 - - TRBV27 TGTGCCAGCAGTTTATCGAGGGCAGGTCAAGAGACCCAGTACTTC CASSLSRAGQETQYF
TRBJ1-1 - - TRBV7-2 TGTGCCAGCAGCTTAAACAGGTTCCCTGAAGCTTTCTTT CASSLNRFPEAFF
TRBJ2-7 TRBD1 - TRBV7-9 TGTGCCAGCAGCCTCGGGACAGGGGCTTTTTACGAGCAGTACTTC CASSLGTGAFYEQYF
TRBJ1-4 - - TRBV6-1 TGTGCCAGCAGTGAAGGCCCCTCCCACCGCGATGAAAAACTGTTTTTT CASSEGPSHRDEKLFF
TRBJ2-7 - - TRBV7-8 TGTGCCAGCAGCCTTTCGTCCTACGAGCAGTACTTC CASSLSSYEQYF
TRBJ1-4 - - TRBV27 TGTGCCAGCGGACCGGGGCTCCTAGACAGACTGTTTTTT CASGPGLLDRLFF
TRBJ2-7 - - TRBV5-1 TGCGCCAGCAGTGACAGATACTACGAGCAGTACTTC CASSDRYYEQYF
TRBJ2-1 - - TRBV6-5 TGTGCCAGCAGTTACGGCCTAGCAATCAATGAGCAGTTCTTC CASSYGLAINEQFF
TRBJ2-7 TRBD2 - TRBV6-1 TGTGCCAGCAGTGAGCCTAGCGGAGGGGCATCTTACGAGCAGTACTTC CASSEPSGGASYEQYF
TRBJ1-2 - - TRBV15 TGTGCCACCAGCAGAGGGGCTCCTGGCTACACCTTC CATSRGAPGYTF
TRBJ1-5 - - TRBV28 TGTGCCAGCAGTCAGGACGATAGCAATCAGCCCCAGCATTTT CASSQDDSNQPQHF
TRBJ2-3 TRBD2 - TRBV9 TGTGCCAGCAGCGTACTGACTAGCGGGGGATCCACAGATACGCAGTATTTT CASSVLTSGGSTDTQYF
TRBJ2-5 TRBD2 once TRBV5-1 TGCGCCAGCAGCTTGGGACTAGCGGGAGATAACCAAGAGACCCAGTACTTC CASSLGLAGDNQETQYF
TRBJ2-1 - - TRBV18 TGTGCCAGCTCACCTCTGACAGGTTCCTCCTACAATGAGCAGTTCTTC CASSPLTGSSYNEQFF
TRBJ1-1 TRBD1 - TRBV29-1 TGCAGCGTTGAAGATTGGGGACAGGGGGCGAGGACTGAAGCTTTCTTT CSVEDWGQGARTEAFF
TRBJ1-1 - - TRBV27 TGTGCCAGCAGTTTGCTTATGGGGGGGAACACTGAAGCTTTCTTT CASSLLMGGNTEAFF
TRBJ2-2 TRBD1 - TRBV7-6 TGTGCCAGCAGGCCCGGGACAGGGAAGAACACCGGGGAGCTGTTTTTT CASRPGTGKNTGELFF
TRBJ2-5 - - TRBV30 TGTGCCTGGAGAAAAATTAGCAGACTAGAGACCCAGTACTTC CAWRKISRLETQYF
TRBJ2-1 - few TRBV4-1 TGCGCCAGCAGCCAAATCTTAGGCAATGAGCAGTTCTTC CASSQILGNEQFF
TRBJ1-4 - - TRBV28 TGTGCCGTCAGGGAGGGGGTTTCGACTAATGAAAAACTGTTTTTT CAVREGVSTNEKLFF
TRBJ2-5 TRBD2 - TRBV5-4 TGTGCCAGCAGTTCTAGCGGGAGTGAGACCCAGTACTTC CASSSSGSETQYF
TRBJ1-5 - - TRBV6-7 TGTGCCAGCAGTTACTCGAAGCAGGCGGGAAATAGCAATCAGCCCCAGCATTTT CASSYSKQAGNSNQPQHF
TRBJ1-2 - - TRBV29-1 TGCAGCGTTGAAGAAGATGAGGGGATCTATGGCTACACCTTC CSVEEDEGIYGYTF